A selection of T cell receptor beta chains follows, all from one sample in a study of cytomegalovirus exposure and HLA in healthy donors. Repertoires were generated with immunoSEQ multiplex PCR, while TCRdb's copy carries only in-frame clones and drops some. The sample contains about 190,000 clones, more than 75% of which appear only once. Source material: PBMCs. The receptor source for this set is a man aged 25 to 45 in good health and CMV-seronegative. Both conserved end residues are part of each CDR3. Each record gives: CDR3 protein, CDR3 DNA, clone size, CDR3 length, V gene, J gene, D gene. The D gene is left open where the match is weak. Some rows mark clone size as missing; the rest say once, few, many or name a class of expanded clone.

CASSPVLSYEQYF,TGTGCCAGCAGCCCAGTTCTCTCCTACGAGCAGTACTTC,once,13,TRBV5-6,TRBJ2-7,.
CASSAAHRDSRETQYF,TGTGCCAGCAGCGCCGCCCACCGGGACAGTCGGGAGACCCAGTACTTC,.,16,TRBV7-9,TRBJ2-5,TRBD1
CASSQAHSRETQYF,TGCGCCAGCAGCCAAGCTCACAGCCGAGAGACCCAGTACTTC,.,14,TRBV4-1,TRBJ2-5,.
CASSLVDTSYEQYF,TGTGCCAGCAGCTTGGTGGACACTTCCTACGAGCAGTACTTC,.,14,TRBV7-2,TRBJ2-7,.
CASSQPGQGNEKLFF,TGTGCCAGCAGCCAGCCGGGACAGGGCAATGAAAAACTGTTTTTT,.,15,TRBV4-2,TRBJ1-4,TRBD1
CASSPGRGDSPLHF,TGTGCCAGCAGCCCCGGTAGGGGTGATTCACCCCTCCACTTT,.,14,TRBV5-4,TRBJ1-6,.
CASSLGRDYEQYF,TGTGCCAGCAGCTTGGGCAGAGACTACGAGCAGTACTTC,.,13,TRBV7-2,TRBJ2-7,.
CASSLSHRGQPQHF,TGTGCCAGCAGCTTATCCCACCGGGGGCAGCCCCAGCATTTT,.,14,TRBV11-2,TRBJ1-5,.
CSEGGAGDTQYF,TGCAGCGAAGGGGGGGCCGGAGATACGCAGTATTTT,.,12,TRBV29-1,TRBJ2-3,.
CASSWDREYGYTF,TGTGCCAGCAGCTGGGACAGGGAATATGGCTACACCTTC,.,13,TRBV5-8,TRBJ1-2,TRBD1